The subject of this entry is one T cell receptor beta chain. This clonotype was seen a handful of times. No antigen is known for it. Base qualities are not recorded, but no much larger clone differs from it by a single base. Libraries were constructed by UMI-ligation and nested PCR. A single-stranded oligonucleotide bearing the Illumina SP2 sequence and a UMI was ligated to the 3' end of the cDNA with T4 RNA ligase 1. PCR1 ran around 4 cycles (98°C 15 s, 69°C 30 s, 72°C 40 s); the beta primer was an equimolar mix of RC1.1 and RC1.2 covering TRBC1 and TRBC2. From PCR2 onward, TCR alpha and beta chains were processed separately, with sample indices and Illumina adaptors added. Placed after an 8-base spacer, the UMI was made up of 12 random nucleotides arranged as two hexamers with a spacer between them. Libraries were sequenced on an Illumina MiSeq with v2 2x251 paired-end chemistry, typically about a dozen samples per run. PhiX DNA at roughly 4.5-7% was added to each sequencing library to increase diversity. In the source study's methods: The raw reads were converted into FASTQ with bcl2fastq and then demultiplexed by dual indices with Demultiplexor. V and J genes were assigned by Decombinator through tag matching, with a single base-pair mismatch being allowed. Collapsinator used UMIs to correct both sequencing errors and frequency errors arising from PCR heterogeneity. CDR3Translator turned Decombinator identifiers into nucleotide sequence, translated that sequence into amino acids, and pulled out the CDR3 based on C- and N-terminal motifs. A cluster of KT2 sequences sharing one unique molecular identifier was counted as one distinct KT2 TCR. TCRdb itself trimmed the public reads at Q25 with fastp, ran MiXCR and retained productive beta chains. Every entry covers one CDR3 protein and lists the most common genes and DNA from its rows. The V and J calls, along with clone size, are taken from TCRdb and not from the paper's own processing. The sample includes tens of thousands of distinct CDR3 sequences, with 7.3% observed a single time. The ten largest clones add up to 15% to 19% of the sample.

This entry belongs to a study of quantifying T cell responses using KT2 cells (dated by TCRdb to the late 2010s). A note on the overall study: RNA was DNase-treated and reverse transcribed with TCR alpha and beta constant-region primers, mostly using SuperScript III. The efficiency of the T4 ligation step under optimum conditions was estimated to be above 9.5%. PCR2 was run as a SYBR Green qPCR and stopped at a predetermined fluorescence threshold to avoid over-amplification.

The research as a whole found: KT2 sequences were still detected at the lowest spike-in tested, roughly one KT2 cell per 100,000 PBMC. Over several orders of magnitude, the number of KT2 alpha and beta sequences rose linearly with the number of KT2 cells put in. No side-by-side comparison between this pipeline and other TCR sequencing techniques was included in the study. Saturation was seen in the detection of KT2 sequences when very high numbers of KT2 cells were spiked in.

Known numbers of KT2, a T cell clone whose TCR had been sequenced previously, were spiked into unfractionated PBMC to test the sensitivity and accuracy of the pipeline. A range of KT2-to-PBMC ratios was produced by mixing KT2 cells with a fixed number of PBMC. This sequence was found in a human donor. Sequencing used PBMCs spiked with cells of the T cell clone KT2.

The CDR3 corresponds to CSARVVSENTEAFF. The nucleotide sequence reads as follows: TGCAGTGCTAGAGTAGTGTCTGAGAACACTGAAGCTTTCTTT. Recombination joined TRBV20-1 with TRBJ1-1, with no D gene named confidently. Trimming at the junction amounts to 1 base on V and 1 base on J, and the germline ends lie 10 bases apart. The CDR3, from cysteine to phenylalanine, totals 14 residues. Only the CDR3 portion is preserved as DNA: 42 bases, with reading frame beginning at the first base. CDR1 and CDR2 are drawn from the germline V gene (reference sequence): DFQATT, SNEGSKA.